These T cell receptor beta chains were read from a single sample in a study of long-term antiretroviral therapy in people with HIV. Measured with immunoSEQ multiplex PCR; TCRdb has only the in-frame clones, and not every one. Among some 17,000 clones listed, around 80% were seen once. The specimen was unsorted PBMCs, collected 0.1 years after starting antiretroviral therapy. The receptors shown here come from a man younger than 30 with HIV. CDR3s include the opening cysteine and the closing phenylalanine or tryptophan. The D gene is left open where the match is weak. Size is omitted from some rows. Given values are once, few, many or a class for expanded clones.

J	V	size	D	CDR3	DNA
TRBJ1-2	TRBV5-6	NA	NA	CASSSAAGDTFHGYTF	TGTGCCAGCAGCTCCGCTGCCGGGGACACATTCCATGGCTACACCTTC
TRBJ1-1	TRBV27	NA	NA	CASSPRGDSLDTEAFF	TGTGCCAGCAGTCCTAGGGGGGACTCCCTGGACACTGAAGCTTTCTTT
TRBJ1-1	TRBV7-9	NA	NA	CASTSVEAFF	TGTGCCAGCACTTCGGTTGAAGCTTTCTTT
TRBJ2-1	TRBV6-5	NA	NA	CASSYGGSSYNEQFF	TGTGCCAGCAGTTACGGGGGCAGTTCCTACAATGAGCAGTTCTTC
TRBJ1-2	TRBV5-8	once	NA	CASSLGTRTGEGYTF	TGTGCCAGCAGCTTGGGGACAAGGACCGGGGAGGGCTACACCTTC
TRBJ2-7	TRBV6-5	NA	NA	CASSYDPHYEQYF	TGTGCCAGCAGTTATGACCCCCACTACGAGCAGTACTTC
TRBJ1-1	TRBV4-2	NA	NA	CASSEGGTEAFF	TGTGCCAGCAGCGAGGGGGGCACTGAAGCTTTCTTT
TRBJ1-6	TRBV6-6	NA	NA	CASSHGDSPLHF	TGTGCCAGCAGCCATGGGGATTCACCCCTCCACTTT
TRBJ1-6	TRBV5-1	few	NA	CASSFTGSPLHF	TGCGCCAGCAGCTTCACGGGCTCACCCCTCCACTTT
TRBJ2-7	TRBV4-1	few	NA	CASSQTANYEQYF	TGCGCCAGCAGCCAAACGGCCAACTACGAGCAGTACTTC
TRBJ1-1	TRBV13	NA	NA	CASGGANTEAFF	TGTGCCAGCGGGGGGGCGAACACTGAAGCTTTCTTT
TRBJ1-1	TRBV5-1	once	NA	CASSLGLGNTEAFF	TGCGCCAGCAGCTTGGGGTTGGGGAACACTGAAGCTTTCTTT
TRBJ1-3	TRBV5-8	NA	TRBD1	CASSLTDRDAGNTIYF	TGTGCCAGCAGCTTGACTGACAGGGACGCAGGAAACACCATATATTTT
TRBJ2-7	TRBV27	NA	NA	CASSFEGGYEQYF	TGTGCCAGCAGTTTCGAGGGTGGCTACGAGCAGTACTTC
TRBJ2-1	TRBV9	NA	NA	CASSKGVNSYNEQFF	TGTGCCAGCAGCAAGGGGGTAAACTCCTACAATGAGCAGTTCTTC
TRBJ1-2	TRBV18	NA	NA	CASSPGGLSYGYTF	TGTGCCAGCTCACCAGGGGGACTCTCCTATGGCTACACCTTC
TRBJ1-3	TRBV29-1	NA	NA	CSVTWGSENTIYF	TGCAGCGTTACTTGGGGGTCGGAAAACACCATATATTTT
TRBJ1-4	TRBV19	NA	NA	CASQNRASNEKLFF	TGTGCCAGCCAAAACAGGGCTTCTAATGAAAAACTGTTTTTT
TRBJ2-2	TRBV27	NA	TRBD2	CASSLAPGLAGDYDTGELFF	TGTGCCAGCAGTTTAGCTCCGGGACTAGCGGGAGATTACGACACCGGGGAGCTGTTTTTT
TRBJ1-2	TRBV10-3	NA	TRBD1	CAIRRTGGAKNYGYTF	TGTGCCATCAGAAGGACAGGGGGCGCAAAGAACTATGGCTACACCTTC
TRBJ2-7	TRBV6-1	NA	NA	CASSAPGTSYEQYF	TGTGCCAGCAGTGCCCCAGGGACCTCCTACGAGCAGTACTTC
TRBJ2-5	TRBV7-7	NA	NA	CASSSGEWETQYF	TGTGCTAGCAGCTCTGGGGAGTGGGAGACCCAGTACTTC
TRBJ2-3	TRBV9	NA	NA	CASSVYKSTDTQYF	TGTGCCAGCAGCGTTTACAAGAGCACAGATACGCAGTATTTT
TRBJ1-1	TRBV5-4	NA	NA	CASSSFERGGLTEAFF	TGTGCCAGCAGCTCTTTCGAGAGGGGGGGTTTAACTGAAGCTTTCTTT
TRBJ1-3	TRBV11-2	NA	NA	CASSFFLRSRESGNTIYF	TGTGCCAGCAGCTTTTTTCTAAGGAGCAGGGAATCTGGAAACACCATATATTTT
TRBJ2-7	TRBV5-4	few	TRBD2	CASSMQAGAHEQYF	TGTGCCAGCAGCATGCAGGCGGGAGCGCACGAGCAGTACTTC
TRBJ1-5	TRBV29-1	NA	NA	CSVEQGANQPQHF	TGCAGCGTTGAGCAGGGAGCGAATCAGCCCCAGCATTTT
TRBJ2-3	TRBV6-6	NA	NA	CASSSLGGYVDTQYF	TGTGCCAGCAGTTCCCTCGGAGGGTATGTGGATACGCAGTATTTT
TRBJ1-1	TRBV29-1	once	NA	CSVERGGSWEAFF	TGCAGCGTTGAAAGGGGTGGGTCATGGGAAGCTTTCTTT
TRBJ2-1	TRBV18	NA	TRBD1	CASSPGQDEQFF	TGTGCCAGCTCACCCGGACAGGATGAGCAGTTCTTC
TRBJ2-2	TRBV7-9	large	NA	CASSGFVPTGELFF	TGTGCCAGCAGCGGTTTTGTACCCACCGGGGAGCTGTTTTTT
TRBJ2-1	TRBV7-6	NA	NA	CASSLETPHEQFF	TGTGCCAGCAGCTTAGAGACTCCGCATGAGCAGTTCTTC
TRBJ2-7	TRBV6-1	NA	NA	CASSRGRAYEQYF	TGTGCCAGCAGTAGGGGACGGGCCTACGAGCAGTACTTC
TRBJ1-4	TRBV6-1	few	NA	CASSEAEVGKLFF	TGTGCCAGCAGTGAAGCGGAGGTCGGGAAACTGTTTTTT
TRBJ1-5	TRBV2	NA	TRBD1	CASNRDRGSNQPQHF	TGTGCCTCGAATAGAGACAGGGGTAGCAATCAGCCCCAGCATTTT
TRBJ1-6	TRBV25-1	NA	NA	CASQVLGRINSPLHF	TGTGCCAGTCAGGTTCTCGGTCGGATTAATTCACCCCTCCACTTT
TRBJ2-3	TRBV11-2	NA	TRBD1	CASSYTGVTDTQYF	TGTGCCAGCAGTTATACAGGGGTCACAGATACGCAGTATTTT
TRBJ2-7	TRBV6-1	NA	NA	CASSEVGISYEQYF	TGTGCCAGCAGTGAAGTCGGGATCTCCTACGAGCAGTACTTC
TRBJ2-1	TRBV14	NA	TRBD2	CASSQVAGGGNEQFF	TGTGCCAGCAGCCAAGTAGCGGGAGGAGGGAATGAGCAGTTCTTC
TRBJ2-1	TRBV7-8	NA	TRBD2	CASSSPAGGSYNEQFF	TGTGCCAGCAGCTCCCCAGCGGGAGGTTCTTACAATGAGCAGTTCTTC
TRBJ2-2	TRBV9	NA	TRBD2	CASRGTSGGTGELFF	TGTGCCAGCAGGGGGACTAGCGGAGGGACCGGGGAGCTGTTTTTT
TRBJ1-3	TRBV13	NA	TRBD1	CASSLGDRENTIYF	TGTGCCAGCAGCTTAGGGGACAGGGAAAACACCATATATTTT
TRBJ2-3	TRBV2	NA	NA	CASSELRSTDTQYF	TGTGCCAGCAGTGAACTGCGGAGCACAGATACGCAGTATTTT
TRBJ1-2	TRBV5-1	once	NA	CASSPGTSEGGYTF	TGCGCCAGCAGCCCCGGGACCTCCGAAGGGGGCTACACCTTC
TRBJ2-1	TRBV2	NA	TRBD2	CASSDGGGASEEQFF	TGTGCCAGCAGTGACGGCGGGGGGGCTTCAGAGGAGCAGTTCTTC
TRBJ2-7	TRBV27	NA	NA	CASSLMGTYEQYF	TGTGCCAGCAGTTTAATGGGTACCTACGAGCAGTACTTC
TRBJ2-4	TRBV9	NA	NA	CASSAGGQRAENIQYF	TGTGCCAGCAGCGCCGGAGGACAACGAGCAGAAAACATTCAGTACTTC
TRBJ1-1	TRBV29-1	NA	NA	CSVEPRTLNTEAFF	TGCAGCGTTGAGCCACGGACTTTGAACACTGAAGCTTTCTTT